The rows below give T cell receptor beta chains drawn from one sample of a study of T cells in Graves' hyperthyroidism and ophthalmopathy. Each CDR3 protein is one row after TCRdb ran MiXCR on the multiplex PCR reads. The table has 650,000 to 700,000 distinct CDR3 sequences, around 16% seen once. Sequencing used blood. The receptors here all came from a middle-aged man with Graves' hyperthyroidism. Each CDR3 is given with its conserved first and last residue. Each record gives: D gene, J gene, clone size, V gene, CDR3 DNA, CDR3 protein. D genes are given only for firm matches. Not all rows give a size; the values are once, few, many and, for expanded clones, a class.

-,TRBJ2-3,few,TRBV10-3,TGTGCCATCCAGGAGGGTGGGACAGATACGCAGTATTTT,CAIQEGGTDTQYF
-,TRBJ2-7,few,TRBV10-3,TGTGCCATCAGGGGGACTGAATCCTACGAGCAGTACTTC,CAIRGTESYEQYF
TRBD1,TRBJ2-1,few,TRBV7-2,TGTGCCAGCAGCTTAGGGATGGGACAGGGGAGATCGGGAGAGCAGTTCTTC,CASSLGMGQGRSGEQFF
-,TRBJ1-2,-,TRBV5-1,TGCGCCAGTCTCCTTCGTGGCTACACCTTC,CASLLRGYTF
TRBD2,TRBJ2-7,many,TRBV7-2,TGTGCCAGCAGCTACCCGACTAGCGGGAACACCTACGAGCAGTACTTC,CASSYPTSGNTYEQYF
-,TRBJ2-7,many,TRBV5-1,TGCGCCAGCAGCTCAATAACGGGACACTTCTACGAGCAGTACTTC,CASSSITGHFYEQYF
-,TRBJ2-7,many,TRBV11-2,TGTGCCAGCAGCTTAGATTCAATCGGGGACTACGAGCAGTACTTC,CASSLDSIGDYEQYF
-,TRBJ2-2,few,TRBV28,TGTGCCAGCAGTTCCATGAATGGGCCACTTAAGGATGACACCGGGGAGCTGGTTTTT,CASSSMNGPLKDDTGELVF
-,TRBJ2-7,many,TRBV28,TGTGCCAGCAGCTTTACAGGGTACGAGCAGTACTTC,CASSFTGYEQYF
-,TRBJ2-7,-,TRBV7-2,TGTGCCAGCAGCCGGGGCGTGCCAGCAGCCTCCAGGGGTAACCCCTACGAGCAGTACTTC,CASSRGVPAASRGNPYEQYF
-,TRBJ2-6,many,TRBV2,TGTGCCGGAGGGAACTCTGGGGCCAACGTCCTGACTTTC,CAGGNSGANVLTF
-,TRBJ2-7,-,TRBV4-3,TGCGCCAGCAGCCAAGATCTAGGACTCTACGAGCAGTACTTC,CASSQDLGLYEQYF
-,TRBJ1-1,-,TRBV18,TGTGCCAGCTCACCACCTTCGGGGTTTGGGATCACTGAAGCTTTCTTT,CASSPPSGFGITEAFF
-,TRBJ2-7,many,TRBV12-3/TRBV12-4,TGTGCCAGCAGGAGAGGGGCATCAAGCTCCTACGAGCAGTACTTC,CASRRGASSSYEQYF
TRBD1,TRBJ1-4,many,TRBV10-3,TGTGCCATCAGTGAGTCGCTACAGGGGCTAAATGAAAAACTGTTTTTT,CAISESLQGLNEKLFF
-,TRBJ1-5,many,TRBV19,TGTGCCAGTAGAACCGGACACTTTAGAAGCAATCAGCCCCAGCATTTT,CASRTGHFRSNQPQHF
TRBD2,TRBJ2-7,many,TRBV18,TGTGCCAGCTCGGCGACTAGCGGGAGTAACGAGCAGTACTTC,CASSATSGSNEQYF
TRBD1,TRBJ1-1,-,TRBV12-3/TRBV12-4,TGTGCCAGCAGAATCCGGGACAGGGTGGGGATACGCCCTATGAACACTGAAGCTTTCTTT,CASRIRDRVGIRPMNTEAFF
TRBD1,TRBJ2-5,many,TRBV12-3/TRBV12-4,TGTGCCAGCAGTCCGGGACAGGGGCTACTGGAGACCCAGTACTTC,CASSPGQGLLETQYF
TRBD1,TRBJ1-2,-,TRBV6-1,TGTGCCAGCAGCCCGAGACAGGGGGTTCGTTCATATGGCTACACCTTC,CASSPRQGVRSYGYTF
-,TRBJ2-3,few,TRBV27,TGTGCCAGCAGTGAACAAGCCCAGGGCCTAGATACGCAGTATTTT,CASSEQAQGLDTQYF
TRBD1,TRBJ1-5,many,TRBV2,TGTGCCAGCCATGGACAGGGTTCGGCCGGCAATCAGCCCCAGCATTTT,CASHGQGSAGNQPQHF
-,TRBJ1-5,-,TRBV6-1,TGTGCCAGCACCGCACCTGAGTATAGCAATCAGCCCCAGCATTTT,CASTAPEYSNQPQHF
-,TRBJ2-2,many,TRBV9,TGTGCCAGCAGCCCTAGAAGTAGAGGTACCGGGGAGCTGTTTTTT,CASSPRSRGTGELFF
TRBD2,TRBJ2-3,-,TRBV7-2,TGTGCCAGCAGCCCCGTAGCGGGTGCTAGCACAGATACGCAGTATTTT,CASSPVAGASTDTQYF
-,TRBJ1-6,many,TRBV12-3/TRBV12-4,TGTGCCAGCAGTTTAGCCTGGACGGCCTATAATTCACCCCTCCACTTT,CASSLAWTAYNSPLHF